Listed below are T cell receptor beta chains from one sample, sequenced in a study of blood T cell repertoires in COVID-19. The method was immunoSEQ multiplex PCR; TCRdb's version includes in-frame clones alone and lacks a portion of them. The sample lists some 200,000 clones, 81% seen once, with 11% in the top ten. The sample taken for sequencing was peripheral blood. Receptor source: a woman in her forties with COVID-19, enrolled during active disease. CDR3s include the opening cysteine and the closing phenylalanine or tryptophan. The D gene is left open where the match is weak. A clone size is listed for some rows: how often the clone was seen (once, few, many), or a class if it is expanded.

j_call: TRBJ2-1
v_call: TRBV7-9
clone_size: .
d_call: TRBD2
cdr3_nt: TGTGCCAGCAGCTTATCGGGCGGGGGGAACAATGAGCAGTTCTTC
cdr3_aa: CASSLSGGGNNEQFF

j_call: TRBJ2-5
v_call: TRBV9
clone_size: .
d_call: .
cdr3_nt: TGTGCCAGCAGCGTAGCCTCCACAGGGGGGGTTCAAGAGACCCAGTACTTC
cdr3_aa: CASSVASTGGVQETQYF

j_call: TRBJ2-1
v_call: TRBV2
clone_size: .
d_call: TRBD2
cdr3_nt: TGTGCCACCGATCGTTCTAGCGGACCCTCGGATGAGCAGTTCTTC
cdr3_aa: CATDRSSGPSDEQFF

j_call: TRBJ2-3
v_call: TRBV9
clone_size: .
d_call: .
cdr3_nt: TGTGCCAGCAGCTCCACAGGGCACACAGATACGCAGTATTTT
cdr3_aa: CASSSTGHTDTQYF

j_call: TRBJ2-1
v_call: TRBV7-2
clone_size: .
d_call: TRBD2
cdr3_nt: TGTGCCAGCAGCTTTGACGCGGGAGCAATTTTGGATGAGCAGTTCTTC
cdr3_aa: CASSFDAGAILDEQFF

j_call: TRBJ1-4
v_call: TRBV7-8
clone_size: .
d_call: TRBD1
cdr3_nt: TGTGCCAGCAGCTTAGGTTCGGGACAGGGAAATGAAAAACTGTTTTTT
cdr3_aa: CASSLGSGQGNEKLFF

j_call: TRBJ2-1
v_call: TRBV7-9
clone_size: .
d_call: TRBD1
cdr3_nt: TGTGCCAGCAGCTTAAGTGCCGGGACAGGTTACAATGAGCAGTTCTTC
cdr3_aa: CASSLSAGTGYNEQFF

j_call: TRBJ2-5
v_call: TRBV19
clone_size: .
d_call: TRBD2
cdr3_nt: TGTGCCAGTAGCAGACGCGGGGGGGTTCAAGAGACCCAGTACTTC
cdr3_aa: CASSRRGGVQETQYF

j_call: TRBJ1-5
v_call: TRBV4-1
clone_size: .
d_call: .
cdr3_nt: TGCGCCAGCAGCCAAGAAGGGGGACGAAAGAATCAGCCCCAGCATTTT
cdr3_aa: CASSQEGGRKNQPQHF

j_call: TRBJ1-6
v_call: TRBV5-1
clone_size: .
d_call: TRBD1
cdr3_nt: TGCGCCAGCGGCCCGGGACAGGGAAAATCACCCCTCCACTTT
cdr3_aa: CASGPGQGKSPLHF

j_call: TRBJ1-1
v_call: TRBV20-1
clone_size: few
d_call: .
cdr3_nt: TGCAGTGCTAGTTGGCCAGAGAACACTGAAGCTTTCTTT
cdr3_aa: CSASWPENTEAFF

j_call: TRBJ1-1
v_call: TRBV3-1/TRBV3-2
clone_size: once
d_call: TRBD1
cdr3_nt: TGTGCCAGCAGCCAAGAAAATTGGGGACAGGGCAAAGCTTTCTTT
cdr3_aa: CASSQENWGQGKAFF

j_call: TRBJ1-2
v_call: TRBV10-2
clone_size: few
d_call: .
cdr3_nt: TGCGCCAGCAGTGACTCCCGCTATGGCTACACCTTC
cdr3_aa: CASSDSRYGYTF

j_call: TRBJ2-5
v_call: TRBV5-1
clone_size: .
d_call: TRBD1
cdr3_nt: TGCGCCAGCAGCTTGGGGGACAGGGTTCAAGAGACCCAGTACTTC
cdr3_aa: CASSLGDRVQETQYF

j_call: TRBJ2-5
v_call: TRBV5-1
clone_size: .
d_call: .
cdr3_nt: TGCGCCAGCAGCTTGCAGGTTCGGGAGACCCAGTACTTC
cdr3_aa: CASSLQVRETQYF

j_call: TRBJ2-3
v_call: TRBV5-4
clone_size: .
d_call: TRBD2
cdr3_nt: TGTGCCAGCAGCTCTAGGACTAGCGGAAACACAGATACGCAGTATTTT
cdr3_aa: CASSSRTSGNTDTQYF

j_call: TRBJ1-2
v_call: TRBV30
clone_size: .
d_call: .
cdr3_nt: TGTGCCTGGACTTTTGGGCAGGACTATGGCTACACCTTC
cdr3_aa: CAWTFGQDYGYTF

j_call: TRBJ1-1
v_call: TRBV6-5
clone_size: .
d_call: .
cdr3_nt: TGTGCCAGCAGTTCGAGCATGAACACTGAAGCTTTCTTT
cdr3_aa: CASSSSMNTEAFF

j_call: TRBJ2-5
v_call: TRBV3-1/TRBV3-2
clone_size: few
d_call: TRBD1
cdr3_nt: TGTGCCAGCAGCCAAAGGGGACAGGGGAAAGAGACCCAGTACTTC
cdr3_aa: CASSQRGQGKETQYF

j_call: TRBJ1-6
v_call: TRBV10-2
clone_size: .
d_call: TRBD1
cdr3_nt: TGCGCCAGCAGGGAAGACAGGGTGTCACCCCTCCACTTT
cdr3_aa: CASREDRVSPLHF

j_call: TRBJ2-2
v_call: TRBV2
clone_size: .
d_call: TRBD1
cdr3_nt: TGTGCCAGCAGCCCACAGGGGACGGACACCGGGGAGCTGTTTTTT
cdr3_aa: CASSPQGTDTGELFF

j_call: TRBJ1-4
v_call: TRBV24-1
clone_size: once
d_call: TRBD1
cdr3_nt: TGTGCCACCAGTGACCCACAGGGGAAACTGTTTTTT
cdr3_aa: CATSDPQGKLFF

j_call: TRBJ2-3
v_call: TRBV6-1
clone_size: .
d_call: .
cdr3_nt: TGTGCCAGCAGTGAAAGGACCAGGGGAACAGATACGCAGTATTTT
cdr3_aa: CASSERTRGTDTQYF

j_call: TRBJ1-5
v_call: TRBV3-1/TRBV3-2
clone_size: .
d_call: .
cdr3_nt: TGTGCCAGCAGCAACAGTAATCAGCCCCAGCATTTT
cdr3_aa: CASSNSNQPQHF

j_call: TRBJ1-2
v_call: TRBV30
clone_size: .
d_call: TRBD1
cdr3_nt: TGTGCCTGGAGTATAGGACAGGGGAACAATGGCTACACCTTC
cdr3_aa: CAWSIGQGNNGYTF

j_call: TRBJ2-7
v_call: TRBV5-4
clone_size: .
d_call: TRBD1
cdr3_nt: TGTGCCAGCAGCTTGGCCCCGGGACAGGGGGCGTTTGACGAGCAGTACTTC
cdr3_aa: CASSLAPGQGAFDEQYF

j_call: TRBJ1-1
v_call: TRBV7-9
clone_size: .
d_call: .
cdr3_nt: TGTGCCAGCAGCTCCCAACTTGTTACTGAAGCTTTCTTT
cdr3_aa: CASSSQLVTEAFF

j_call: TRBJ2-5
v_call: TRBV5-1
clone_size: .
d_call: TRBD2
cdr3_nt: TGCGCCAGCAGCCCTAGCGGGGCGCAGACCCAGTACTTC
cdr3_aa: CASSPSGAQTQYF

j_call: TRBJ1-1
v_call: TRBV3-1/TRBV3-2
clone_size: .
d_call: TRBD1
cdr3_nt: TGTGCCAGCAGCCGAGTACAGGGGGCAGGGAACACTGAAGCTTTCTTT
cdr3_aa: CASSRVQGAGNTEAFF

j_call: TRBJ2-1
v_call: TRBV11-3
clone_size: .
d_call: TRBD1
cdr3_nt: TGTGCCAGCAGCGGCCCAGGGGGTTATGAGCAGTTCTTC
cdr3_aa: CASSGPGGYEQFF

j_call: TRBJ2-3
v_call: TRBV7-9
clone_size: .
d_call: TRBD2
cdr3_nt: TGTGCCAGCAGTCAAGTACTAGCGGGGGCCCAACCCAATACGCAGTATTTT
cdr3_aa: CASSQVLAGAQPNTQYF

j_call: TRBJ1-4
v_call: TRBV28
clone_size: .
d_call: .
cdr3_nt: TGTGCCAGCAGCTTAAGAGGTGGAGGCGCTTCAAAACTGTTTTTT
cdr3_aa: CASSLRGGGASKLFF

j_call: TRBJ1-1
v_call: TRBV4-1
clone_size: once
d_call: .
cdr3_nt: TGCGCCAGCAGCCAAGTACAAGATTCTGGAGCTTTCTTT
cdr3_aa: CASSQVQDSGAFF

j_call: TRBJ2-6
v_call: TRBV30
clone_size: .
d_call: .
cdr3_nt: TGTGCCTGGAGTACTGGCTCTGGGGCCAACGTCCTGACTTTC
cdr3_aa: CAWSTGSGANVLTF

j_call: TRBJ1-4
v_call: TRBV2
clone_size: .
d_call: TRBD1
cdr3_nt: TGTGCCAGCGTTATCACAGGGGGCGGTGAAAAACTGTTTTTT
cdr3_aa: CASVITGGGEKLFF

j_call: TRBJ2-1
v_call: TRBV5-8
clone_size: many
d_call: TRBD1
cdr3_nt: TGTGCCAGCACCAATCCGGGACAGGGATTTTTCAATGAGCAGTTCTTC
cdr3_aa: CASTNPGQGFFNEQFF

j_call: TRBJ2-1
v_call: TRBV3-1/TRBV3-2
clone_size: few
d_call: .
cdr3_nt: TGTGCCAGCAGCCGGGACACCGGTTCGTACAATGAGCAGTTCTTC
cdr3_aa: CASSRDTGSYNEQFF

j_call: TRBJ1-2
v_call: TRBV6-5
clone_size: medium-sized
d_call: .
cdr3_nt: TGTGCCAGCAGTCTCCGGGACACGAACTATGGCTACACCTTC
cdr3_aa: CASSLRDTNYGYTF

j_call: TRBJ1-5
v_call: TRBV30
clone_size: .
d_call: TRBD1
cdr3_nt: TGTGCCTGGAGTGGGGGACAGCCTGAGAGTCAGCATTTT
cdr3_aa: CAWSGGQPESQHF

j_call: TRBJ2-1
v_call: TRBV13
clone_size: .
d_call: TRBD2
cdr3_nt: TGTGCCAGCAGCCCCAGGACTAGCGGGAGAAATGAGCAGTTCTTC
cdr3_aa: CASSPRTSGRNEQFF

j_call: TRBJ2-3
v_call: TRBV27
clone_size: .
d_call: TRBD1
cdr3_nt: TGTGCCTGCAGGGGGCAGGGACAGGGTACAGATACGCAGTATTTT
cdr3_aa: CACRGQGQGTDTQYF

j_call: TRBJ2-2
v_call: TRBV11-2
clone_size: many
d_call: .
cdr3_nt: TGTGCCAGCAGCTTGGGCTGGGGCGCGACAACCAACACCGGGGAGCTGTTTTTT
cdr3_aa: CASSLGWGATTNTGELFF

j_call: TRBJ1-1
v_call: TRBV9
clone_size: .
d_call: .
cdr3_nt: TGTGCCAGCAGCGTAGAATCAGGTGGCAGTCTTTCCCCTGAAGCTTTCTTT
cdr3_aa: CASSVESGGSLSPEAFF

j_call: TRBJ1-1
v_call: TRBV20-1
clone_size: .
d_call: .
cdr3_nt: TGCAGTGCTAGAGATGTCGCGACTTTCTTT
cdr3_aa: CSARDVATFF

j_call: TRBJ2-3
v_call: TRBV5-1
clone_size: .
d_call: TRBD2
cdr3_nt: TGCGCCAGCAGCCTAGGACTAGCGGATAGCACAGATACGCAGTATTTT
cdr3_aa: CASSLGLADSTDTQYF

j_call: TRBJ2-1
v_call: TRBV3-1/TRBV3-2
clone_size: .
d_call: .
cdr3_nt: TGTGCCAGCAGCCAAGATTGGGGAGCGCAGTTCTTC
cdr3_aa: CASSQDWGAQFF

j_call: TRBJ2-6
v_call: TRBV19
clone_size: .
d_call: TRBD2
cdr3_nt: TGTGCCAGTAGTCAGATGTCCGGGACTAGCGGTCGTGGGGCCAACGTCCTGACTTTC
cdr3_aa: CASSQMSGTSGRGANVLTF

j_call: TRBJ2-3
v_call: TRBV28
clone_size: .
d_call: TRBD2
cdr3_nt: TGTGCCAGCAGTGATCTAGCGGGAGCCGGAACAGATACGCAGTATTTT
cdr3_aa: CASSDLAGAGTDTQYF

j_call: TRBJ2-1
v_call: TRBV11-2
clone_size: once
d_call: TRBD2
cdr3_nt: TGTGCCAGCAGCTTATATCCTGGCTTTCGGGAGGATGGGCAGTTCTTC
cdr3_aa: CASSLYPGFREDGQFF

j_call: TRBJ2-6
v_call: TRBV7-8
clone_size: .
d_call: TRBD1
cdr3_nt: TGTGCCAGCAGCCTGGACAGGAATCACTCTGGGGCCAACGTCCTGACTTTC
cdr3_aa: CASSLDRNHSGANVLTF

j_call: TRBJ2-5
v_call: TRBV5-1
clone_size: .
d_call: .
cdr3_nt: TGCGCCAGCAGCTTGGCCCAGGGTCCCCAAGAGACCCAGTACTTC
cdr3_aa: CASSLAQGPQETQYF

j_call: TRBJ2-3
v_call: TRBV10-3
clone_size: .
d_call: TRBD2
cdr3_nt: TGTGCCATCAGTGAGTTTGCGGGGGTCAGCACAGATACGCAGTATTTT
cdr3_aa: CAISEFAGVSTDTQYF

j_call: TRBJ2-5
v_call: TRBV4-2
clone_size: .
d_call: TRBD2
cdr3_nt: TGTGCCAGCAGCCAAACAGAGGGTAGCGGGGGTGTGGCCCAGTACTTC
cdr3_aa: CASSQTEGSGGVAQYF

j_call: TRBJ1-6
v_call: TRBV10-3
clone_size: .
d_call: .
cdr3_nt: TGTGCCATCAAAGGCCAGGGTGATTTGAATTCACCCCTCCACTTT
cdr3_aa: CAIKGQGDLNSPLHF

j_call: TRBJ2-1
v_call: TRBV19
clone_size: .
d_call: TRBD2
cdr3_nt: TGTGCCAGTACGGCGGGAGAGTACTACAATGAGCAGTTCTTC
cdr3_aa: CASTAGEYYNEQFF

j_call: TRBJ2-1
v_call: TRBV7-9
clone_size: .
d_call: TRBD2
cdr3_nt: TGTGCCAGCAGCTCACACTTAGGGACTAGCGGGAGCTACAATGAGCAGTTCTTC
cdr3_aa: CASSSHLGTSGSYNEQFF

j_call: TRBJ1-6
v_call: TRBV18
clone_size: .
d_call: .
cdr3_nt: TGTGCCAGCTCCCTAAAAAGCAGGGGTGATTCACCCCTCCACTTT
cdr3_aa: CASSLKSRGDSPLHF

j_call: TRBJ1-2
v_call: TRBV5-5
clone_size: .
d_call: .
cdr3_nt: TGTGCCAGCAGCTTGGAACGGGACACGTCCTCCACCTTC
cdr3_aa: CASSLERDTSSTF

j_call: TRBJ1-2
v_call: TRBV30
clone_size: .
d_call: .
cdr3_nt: TGTGCCTGGAGTGTAGCCAGCGCGGGAGGCTACACCTTC
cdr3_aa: CAWSVASAGGYTF